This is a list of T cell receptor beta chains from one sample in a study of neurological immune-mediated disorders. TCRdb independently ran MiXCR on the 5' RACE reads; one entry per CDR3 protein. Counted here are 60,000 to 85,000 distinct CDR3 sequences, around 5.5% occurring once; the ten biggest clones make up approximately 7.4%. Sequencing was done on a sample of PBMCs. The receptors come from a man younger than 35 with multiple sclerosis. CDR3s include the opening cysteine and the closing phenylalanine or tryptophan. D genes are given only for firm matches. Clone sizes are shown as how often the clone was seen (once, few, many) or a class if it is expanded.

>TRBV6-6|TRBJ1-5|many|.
TGTGCCAGCAGTTACGGGGCCGACCGGCAGCCCCAGCATTTT
CASSYGADRQPQHF
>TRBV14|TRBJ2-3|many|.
TGTGCCAGCAGCCAATTCCCAGTCTACTACACAGATACGCAGTATTTT
CASSQFPVYYTDTQYF
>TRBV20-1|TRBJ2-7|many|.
TGCAGTGCTAGAGATCCTAGAGGAGCCTACGAGCAGTACTTC
CSARDPRGAYEQYF
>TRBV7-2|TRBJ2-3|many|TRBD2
TGTGCCAGCAGCTCGGCTAGCGGCACCACAGATACGCAGTATTTT
CASSSASGTTDTQYF
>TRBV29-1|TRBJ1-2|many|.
TGCAGCGTTGGTTCCCAGGAGGAAGGTTACACCTTC
CSVGSQEEGYTF
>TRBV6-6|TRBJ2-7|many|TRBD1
TGTGCCAGCAGTCACAACCGGGACAGGGTCTCCTACGAGCAGTACTTC
CASSHNRDRVSYEQYF
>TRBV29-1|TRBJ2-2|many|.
TGCAGCGTTGTGGCCCCCATCGGCGGGGAGCTGTTTTTT
CSVVAPIGGELFF
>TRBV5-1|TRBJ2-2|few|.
TGCGCCAGCAGACCCGGACTTTTTGGCACCGGGGAGCTGTTTTTT
CASRPGLFGTGELFF
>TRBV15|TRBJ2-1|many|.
TGTGCCACCAGCAGGGGCCCAGCGGATATTGGGAATGAGCAGTTCTTC
CATSRGPADIGNEQFF
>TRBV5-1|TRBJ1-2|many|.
TGCGCCAGCAGCTTGGAAGGGGTTTATGGCTACACCTTC
CASSLEGVYGYTF
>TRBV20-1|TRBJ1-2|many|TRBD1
TGCAGTGCTCTACCGGGACAGGGGTATGGCTACACCTTC
CSALPGQGYGYTF
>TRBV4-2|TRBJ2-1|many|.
TGTGCCAGCAGCCAAGATGGAGCAGCGGGTAACTCCTACAATGAGCAGTTCTTC
CASSQDGAAGNSYNEQFF
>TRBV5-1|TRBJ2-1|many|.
TGCGCCAGCAGTCCTGCTGCACTTTACAATGAGCAGTTCTTC
CASSPAALYNEQFF
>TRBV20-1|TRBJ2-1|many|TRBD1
TGCAGTGCCATCCCGCGGACAGGGTCCTACAATGAGCAGTTCTTC
CSAIPRTGSYNEQFF
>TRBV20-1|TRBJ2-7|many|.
TGCAGTGCTAACGGTTATCCAAGGCTCGAGCAGTACTTC
CSANGYPRLEQYF
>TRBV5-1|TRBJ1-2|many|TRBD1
TGCGCCAGCAGCAGGGGACAGGGTATCGATGGCTACACCTTC
CASSRGQGIDGYTF
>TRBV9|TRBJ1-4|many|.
TGTGCCAGCAGCGTAGCAGTGGGGGAAAAACTGTTTTTT
CASSVAVGEKLFF